Listed here is a single TCR beta chain. The junction differs from germline at one of its ends, possibly a read error. CDR3 length equals 12 residues. The germline V gene encodes CDR1 SEHNR and CDR2 FQNEAQ (reference sequence). 13 Jbeta primers and 60 Vbeta primers were used for the PCR. TCRdb's copy holds only in-frame clones and misses some; the assay was immunoSEQ multiplex PCR. There are 150,000 to 200,000 clones in the sample; around 79% occur only once, and around 0.42% lies in the top ten. This sample was included in a study of cytomegalovirus exposure and HLA in healthy donors. This chain uses TRBV7-9 with TRBJ1-2; D is unresolved. This TCR derives from a male donor in good health and CMV-seropositive. The sequenced sample consisted of PBMCs. The CDR3 DNA is TGTTCCAGCAGCCGAGCTAACTATGGCTACACCTTC. This encodes CSSSRANYGYTF.